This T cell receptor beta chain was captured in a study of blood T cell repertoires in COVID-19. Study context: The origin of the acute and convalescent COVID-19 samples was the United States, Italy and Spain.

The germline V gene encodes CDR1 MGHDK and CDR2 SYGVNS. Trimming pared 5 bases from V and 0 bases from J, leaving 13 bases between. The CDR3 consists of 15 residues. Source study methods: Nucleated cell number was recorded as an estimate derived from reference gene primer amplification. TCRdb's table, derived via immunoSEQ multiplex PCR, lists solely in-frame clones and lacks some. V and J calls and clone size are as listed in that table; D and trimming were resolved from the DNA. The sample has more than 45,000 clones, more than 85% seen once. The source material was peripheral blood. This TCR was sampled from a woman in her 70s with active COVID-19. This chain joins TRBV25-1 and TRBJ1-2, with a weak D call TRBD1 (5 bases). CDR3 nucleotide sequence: TGTGCCAGCAGTCGGGGGTCCACTCCTAACTATGGCTACACCTTC. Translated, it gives CASSRGSTPNYGYTF.